The sequence of this T cell receptor beta chain was determined in a study of beta chain features in type 1 diabetes listed by TCRdb under 2018. In terms of the full investigation: No differences in mean age, gender distribution, total cell number or subset yield were found between patients and healthy donors. Across all samples, 90 million to 130 million sorted cells were examined, and cell number per subset correlated strongly with RNA yield. In the study, TCRB repertoires of sorted circulating CD4+ T cell subsets from recently diagnosed type 1 diabetes patients were compared with those of matched healthy donors. Regulatory and stem cell-like memory subsets were isolated from only 8 patients and about 8 healthy donors, whereas naive and central memory subsets came from all 28 donors.

The investigation overall reported the following: Because small numbers of individuals were included in the HLA sub-analyses, any influence of HLA type on TCRB rearrangement was left unresolved. Because cDNA rather than genomic DNA was sequenced, highly expressing activated cells could have been over-represented, although no difference in activation and CD3 levels was found between groups. Naive, central memory and regulatory TCRB repertoires appeared more similar among patients than among healthy donors. PCR might favor shorter templates, but patient and control samples were amplified and corrected together, so any skew would affect both groups equally. Fewer insertions and more nucleotide deletions at VDJ recombination sites were observed in patients with type 1 diabetes, implying thymic rearrangement abnormalities. A moderate but significant shortening of TCRB CDR3 length was observed in type 1 diabetes patients in all four CD4+ subsets.

A note on this clone: Its recognized antigen is unknown. No much larger clone exists at a distance of one base, and base qualities are not known.

Each donor gave one peripheral blood draw, approximately 110 mL on average, collected into heparinised tubes. A BD FACSAria II was used to sort naive, central memory, regulatory and stem cell-like memory CD4+ T cells with a panel that included CD45RO, CCR7, CD25, CD127, CD95 and CD27. Every sorted population had a purity above 95%. PBMCs were separated immediately by Lymphoprep density gradient centrifugation and were stained directly, without being cultured. So that batch effects would be minimized, each experiment stained and sorted samples in pairs, pairing one healthy donor with one patient. The High Capacity cDNA Reverse Transcription Kit was used to reverse transcribe all of the isolated RNA, meaning that expressed TCRB transcripts were what got sequenced. Survey-depth immunoSEQ sequencing was performed on stem cell-like memory T cell samples, with an average of about 1.01 million total reads per sample. After sorted cells were lysed in RLT buffer, RNA was extracted with DNase-treated RNeasy Micro or Mini kits, with the choice depending on cell number. To prevent cross-contamination, each cell subset was processed individually, whereas patient and healthy donor samples were processed jointly. The immunoSEQ multiplex PCR was used to amplify TCRB sequences from cDNA, yielding 87-bp fragments that span the CDR3 region. Amplicons were sequenced on the Illumina HiSeq platform. In the paper's pipeline: Synthetic template baselines were used to correct PCR bias computationally, reads within Hamming distance 2 were collapsed, and singletons that could not be merged were discarded. Reads were aligned against IMGT so that V, D and J genes, CDR3 length and insertions or deletions at six rearrangement sites could be assigned. Within each subset, clonotype counts were normalized to sorted cell number, and only after that were true diversity and Gini coefficients computed with the tcR R package. The overlap coefficient, calculated on TCRB nucleotide sequences, was used to quantify repertoire sharing. The immuneACCESS repertoire file appears here via TCRdb, limited to in-frame rearrangements. These files lack a portion of the clones; in checked studies, under half of the deficit traces to unresolved V genes, and the cause of the others is not known. The D gene and trimming were derived from the DNA, and the V and J assignments and clone size from that table. The sample table shows tens of thousands of clones, and roughly 30% are seen once. The ten most abundant clones make up 0.35% to 0.45% of the sample.

According to the germline V gene, CDR1 reads SQVTM and CDR2 reads ANQGSEA. From its cysteine to its phenylalanine, the CDR3 spans 10 amino acids. Only the CDR3 DNA is retained, 30 bases long and in frame from the first base. Deletion took 2 bases off V and 5 bases off J, with a span of 3 bases between the germline ends. The sample was stem cell memory CD4+ T cells from blood. Sample cell subset or site, as interpreted from the label and publication: stem cell-like memory CD4+ T cells. Recombination linked TRBV29-1 to TRBJ2-5; the D gene assignment is ambiguous. This TCR came from a woman aged 18-30 years in good health. The DNA sequence follows: TGCAGCGTTGAATCTGAGACCCAGTACTTC. This gives the protein CSVESETQYF.